The 9 T cell receptor beta chains below were found in one sample sequenced in a study of early T cells in non-severe SARS-CoV-2 infection. TCRdb independently ran MiXCR on the 5' RACE reads; one entry per CDR3 protein. The sample records tens of thousands of distinct CDR3 sequences, 18% being singletons. The sequencing here drew on whole blood, taken at baseline. All receptors come from an adult who was a healthcare worker with PCR-confirmed SARS-CoV-2 infection or an uninfected control (not recorded which).

This clonotype showed up many times. The chain links TRBV20-1 to TRBJ2-7; 9 bases match TRBD2. This CDR3 is 16 amino acids long. Trimming at V came to 3 bases and at J to 3 bases, leaving 12 bases not matched to a gene. CDR1 and CDR2 (germline): DFQATT, SNEGSKA (reference sequence). DNA for the CDR3: TGCAGTGCTAGTCCCTTAGCGGGAGCAGATATCTACGAGCAGTACTTC. It specifies CSASPLAGADIYEQYF.

The chain carries TRBV7-9 and TRBJ2-7, with D possibly matching TRBD2 (5 bases). Trimming removed 5 bases at V and 2 bases at J, with 19 bases between. Germline V lookup: CDR1 SEHNR, CDR2 FQNEAQ (reference sequence). The CDR3 runs to 16 residues. The CDR3, as DNA: TGTGCCAGCAGCGGCTGGACCCGGGGTTTCGCCTACGAGCAGTACTTC. This gives the protein CASSGWTRGFAYEQYF.

This clonotype was seen many times. The chain has TRBV20-1 and TRBJ1-3; TRBD1 is a possible D gene (5 bases). This CDR3 contains 14 residues. Trimming left V 6 bases short and J 4 bases short, with 16 bases between. The V gene's germline CDR1 is DFQATT and CDR2 SNEGSKA (reference sequence). The CDR3 DNA reads TGCAGTGCCGATTTCAGGGAGGACGGAAACACCATATATTTT. Amino acid sequence: CSADFREDGNTIYF.

This chain joins TRBV5-6 and TRBJ2-7; TRBD2 matches at 7 bases. Trimming took 3 bases from V and 7 from J; bases not matched to a gene: 10. Germline V gene sequence: CDR1 SGHDT, CDR2 YYEEEE. The CDR3 is made up of 14 amino acids. In DNA form, the CDR3 reads TGTGCCAGCAGCTCCGGCGTCTTCGGGAGGGAGCAGTACTTC. This translates into CASSSGVFGREQYF.

The V gene is TRBV7-9, the J gene TRBJ2-2; D might be TRBD1 (6 bases). Germline V gives CDR1 SEHNR, CDR2 FQNEAQ (reference sequence). The CDR3 has 14 residues. V was trimmed by 4 bases and J by 1 base, leaving 7 bases between them. DNA for the CDR3: TGTGCCAGCAGCTGGGGACAGAACACCGGGGAGCTGTTTTTT. This translates into CASSWGQNTGELFF.

This clonotype was detected only a few times. The gene calls are TRBV12-3 or TRBV12-4 and TRBJ1-5, with D hard to call. This CDR3 is built from 15 residues. V lost 3 bases and J 3 bases, leaving 12 bases between the germline ends. CDR3 DNA sequence: TGTGCCAGCAGTTTGGGTAGAGAATACAATCAGCCCCAGCATTTT. This gives the protein CASSLGREYNQPQHF.

The V and J genes are TRBV2 and TRBJ2-7, with TRBD1 matching over 7 bases. CDR1 and CDR2 from the germline V gene are SNHLY and FYNNEI. V lost 7 bases and J lost 3; bases outside the gene matches: 9. This CDR3 has 14 amino acids. The CDR3 nucleotides are TGTGCCAGCACTCGACAGGGCCGCCACTACGAGCAGTACTTC. The encoded protein is CASTRQGRHYEQYF.

The chain recombines TRBV7-9 with TRBJ2-6, with 7 bases aligning to TRBD1. With 4 bases clipped from V and 2 bases from J, the junction kept 5 bases outside the gene matches. The germline V gene has CDR1 SEHNR and CDR2 FQNEAQ (reference sequence). This CDR3 contains 16 residues. The CDR3 is CASSSNRGTGANVLTF. The CDR3 coding sequence is TGTGCCAGCAGCTCCAACAGGGGAACTGGGGCCAACGTCCTGACTTTC.

This clonotype was detected ten times or more. The rearrangement joins TRBV25-1 to TRBJ1-6; D gene ambiguous. The CDR3 sequence is 15 residues long. V lost 8 bases and J 0 bases, leaving 11 bases between the germline ends. CDR1 is MGHDK, CDR2 SYGVNS, per germline. CDR3 sequence reads: CASQLGSSYNSPLHF. The CDR3 DNA reads TGTGCCAGCCAACTAGGAAGCTCCTATAATTCACCCCTCCACTTT.